This T cell receptor (beta chain) is drawn from a study of blood T cell repertoires in COVID-19. Trimming removed 0 bases from V and 7 bases from J, with 12 bases in between. The CDR3 has 14 amino acids. The V gene's germline CDR1 is SGHRS and CDR2 YFSETQ. Enrolled during active infection, Seattle patients were then followed longitudinally. TCRdb keeps only in-frame clones here, not all; method: immunoSEQ multiplex PCR. The table records approximately 280,000 clones, about nine tenths of them present only once. V is TRBV5-1 and J is TRBJ2-3, with TRBD2 as a possible D gene (6 bases). Sequenced sample: peripheral blood. The sequence derives from a woman aged 30 to 39 with COVID-19, enrolled during active disease. The chain's CDR3 is CASSLAGLANTQYF. Here the CDR3 DNA reads TGCGCCAGCAGCTTGGCCGGGCTAGCGAATACGCAGTATTTT.